These T cell receptor beta chains were read from a single sample in a study of cytomegalovirus exposure and HLA in healthy donors. Profiled with immunoSEQ multiplex PCR; TCRdb holds only in-frame clones, not every one. Of 130,000 to 150,000 clones listed, around three quarters were seen once; the top ten hold under 2%. The sequencing input was PBMCs. The source is a woman aged 40 to 49 in good health and CMV-seronegative. The CDR3 runs from the conserved cysteine through the conserved F or W. D genes are given only for firm matches. Part of the rows lack a size; the others show once, few, many or a class for expanded clones.

clone size	V gene	J gene	D gene	CDR3 protein	CDR3 DNA
-	TRBV15	TRBJ2-7	TRBD2	CATSRTTSGYEQYF	TGTGCCACCAGCAGGACAACTAGCGGATACGAGCAGTACTTC
few	TRBV6-6	TRBJ2-7	TRBD2	CASRRGASGSLYEQYF	TGTGCCAGCAGACGCGGGGCTAGCGGGAGTTTATACGAGCAGTACTTC
once	TRBV5-8	TRBJ2-7	TRBD1	CASSLIGQGGPYEQYF	TGTGCCAGCAGCTTAATCGGACAGGGGGGACCCTACGAGCAGTACTTC
-	TRBV27	TRBJ2-1	-	CASSLSGPSYNEQFF	TGTGCCAGCAGTTTGAGCGGGCCCTCCTACAATGAGCAGTTCTTC
-	TRBV5-4	TRBJ1-2	-	CASSQTAVLKGYTF	TGTGCCAGCAGCCAGACGGCGGTTTTGAAAGGCTACACCTTC
-	TRBV25-1	TRBJ2-5	TRBD2	CASSHGLAGQETQYF	TGTGCCAGCAGTCACGGACTAGCGGGCCAAGAGACCCAGTACTTC
-	TRBV4-2	TRBJ1-6	-	CASSQEGPGSQSPLHF	TGTGCCAGCAGCCAAGAAGGTCCAGGCTCCCAATCACCCCTCCACTTT
-	TRBV7-9	TRBJ1-5	TRBD1	CASTKTGASNQPQHF	TGTGCCAGCACCAAAACAGGGGCGAGCAATCAGCCCCAGCATTTT
-	TRBV9	TRBJ1-3	-	CASSVEGGSGNTIYF	TGTGCCAGCAGCGTAGAGGGCGGGTCTGGAAACACCATATATTTT
few	TRBV2	TRBJ1-2	-	CASRQGALWGYTF	TGTGCCAGCAGACAGGGCGCCCTCTGGGGCTACACCTTC
-	TRBV6-6	TRBJ1-6	-	CASSSSTAFSPLHF	TGTGCCAGCAGTTCGTCGACAGCTTTTTCACCCCTCCACTTT
-	TRBV6-5	TRBJ2-5	TRBD2	CASSYSTSGYQETQYF	TGTGCCAGCAGTTACTCGACTAGCGGATACCAAGAGACCCAGTACTTC
-	TRBV18	TRBJ1-5	TRBD1	CASSPRPTGGSSNQPQHF	TGTGCCAGCTCACCTCGACCAACAGGGGGCTCTAGCAATCAGCCCCAGCATTTT
-	TRBV10-2	TRBJ2-1	TRBD2	CASSGEGLAGGPGSYNEQFF	TGCGCCAGCAGTGGGGAGGGACTAGCGGGAGGGCCAGGTTCATACAATGAGCAGTTCTTC
-	TRBV27	TRBJ2-7	TRBD2	CASSLVLGGEAYEQYF	TGTGCCAGCAGTTTAGTTTTGGGGGGGGAAGCCTACGAGCAGTACTTC
few	TRBV27	TRBJ1-1	-	CASSIRGGNTEAFF	TGTGCCAGCAGTATAAGGGGGGGAAACACTGAAGCTTTCTTT